The 19 T cell receptor beta chains below come from one sample, sequenced in a study of T cell repertoires in cytomegalovirus infection. TCRdb redid the calling of the reads with MiXCR, one entry per CDR3 protein. The table records 250,000 to 300,000 distinct CDR3 sequences, roughly 23% of them present only once. What was sequenced was PBMCs. These receptor sequences come from a human donor in good health (CMV status not recorded). Some clones in this sample may be carry-over from other donors' samples.

This chain connects TRBV28 to TRBJ2-7; D is unresolved. CDR1 MDHEN and CDR2 SYDVKM come from the germline V gene. V gave up 5 bases and J gave up 3 bases, with 8 bases separating them. The CDR3 consists of 12 residues. The CDR3 DNA sequence: TGTGCCAGCAGTCCCCCTCGCTACGAGCAGTACTTC. Protein sequence: CASSPPRYEQYF. Using reference TRBV28 and TRBJ2-7 for the parts outside the CDR3, the full variable domain is DVKVTQSSRYLVKRTGEKVFLECVQDMDHENMFWYRQDPGLGLRLIYFSYDVKMKEKGDIPEGYSVSREKKERFSLILESASTNQTSMYLCASSPPRYEQYFGPGTRLTVT.

This clonotype was detected ten times or more. J is TRBJ1-1 and V is TRBV28; D is ambiguous. V shed 5 bases and J shed 7 bases, with 11 bases lying between them. CDR1 is MDHEN and CDR2 is SYDVKM in the germline V gene. The CDR3 runs 12 residues. CDR3 in DNA: TGTGCCAGCAGTCGAGTCTGGTATGAAGCTTTCTTT. This encodes CASSRVWYEAFF.

This clonotype showed up just a few times. The rearrangement links TRBV2 to TRBJ1-5; 9 bases line up with TRBD1. The trim removed 5 bases at V and 13 bases at J, leaving 3 bases unmatched. This CDR3 is 11 amino acids long. Germline V gene sequence: CDR1 SNHLY, CDR2 FYNNEI. The CDR3 DNA reads TGTGCCAGCAGTCCCGGGACAGGGCAGCATTTT. It specifies CASSPGTGQHF.

The V and J genes are TRBV7-9 and TRBJ1-2; tentatively, D is TRBD1 (6 bases). The CDR3 consists of 13 residues. Trimming stripped 2 bases from V and 5 bases from J, with 9 bases between. Germline V gives CDR1 SEHNR, CDR2 FQNEAQ (reference sequence). This CDR3 is CASSLNQGYGYTF. CDR3 in DNA: TGTGCCAGCAGCTTAAACCAGGGGTATGGCTACACCTTC. Using reference TRBV7-9 and TRBJ1-2 for the parts outside the CDR3, the full variable domain is DTGVSQNPRHKITKRGQNVTFRCDPISEHNRLYWYRQTLGQGPEFLTYFQNEAQLEKSRLLSDRFSAERPKGSFSTLEIQRTEQGDSAMYLCASSLNQGYGYTFGSGTRLTVV.

The genes are TRBV6-2 or TRBV6-3 and TRBJ2-7, with 8 bases matching TRBD1. This CDR3 is built from 16 residues. Germline values: CDR1 MNHEY, CDR2 SVGEGT. V was clipped by 5 bases and J by 5 bases; unmatched bases: 14. The CDR3 region has the DNA TGTGCCAGCAGTCTCCAGACAGGGGTGGAGATTGACGAGCAGTACTTC. Translating it yields CASSLQTGVEIDEQYF.

This clonotype was seen many times. J is TRBJ1-5 and V is TRBV19; D is unclear. Germline CDR1 reads LNHDA; CDR2 reads SQIVND (reference sequence). The V end lost 4 bases, the J end lost 3 bases, and 19 bases lay between the germline ends. The CDR3 covers 17 residues. CDR3 nucleotides: TGTGCCAGTAGTAAGGGCGCCCGAGGGTTAAACAATCAGCCCCAGCATTTT. The encoded protein is CASSKGARGLNNQPQHF.

This clonotype was observed at least ten times. The chain uses TRBV7-8 and TRBJ2-1; no firm D call. V lost 0 bases, J lost 7 bases, and 10 bases lay in between. The CDR3 runs to 14 residues. Germline lookup yields CDR1 SGHVS and CDR2 FQNEAQ. The CDR3 DNA reads TGTGCCAGCAGCTTAGCAAACACCCGGAATGAGCAGTTCTTC. Its protein product is CASSLANTRNEQFF.

This clonotype was seen at least ten times. The J gene is TRBJ2-1, the V gene TRBV11-3, with D perhaps matching TRBD1 (5 bases). This CDR3 spans 11 amino acids. Trimming took 5 bases from V and 13 from J, leaving 12 bases between them. Germline CDR1 and CDR2: SGHNT and YENEEA. CDR3 loop: CASSGALDQFF. CDR3 nucleotide sequence: TGTGCCAGCAGCGGGGCCCTGGATCAGTTCTTC. The full variable domain, rest sourced from reference TRBV11-3 and TRBJ2-1, is EAGVVQSPRYKIIEKKQPVAFWCNPISGHNTLYWYLQNLGQGPELLIRYENEEAVDDSQLPKDRFSAERLKGVDSTLKIQPAELGDSAVYLCASSGALDQFFGPGTRLTVL.

This clonotype was observed many times. The genes are TRBV7-2 and TRBJ1-2; 8 bases agree with TRBD1. The CDR3 has 15 amino acids. Trimming took 1 base from V and 4 from J; bases not matched to a gene: 5. Germline V gives CDR1 SGHTA, CDR2 FQGNSA. DNA of the CDR3: TGTGCCAGCAGCTTAGTAACCGGGACAGGCTATGGCTACACCTTC. This gives the protein CASSLVTGTGYGYTF.

V gene TRBV12-5 combines with J gene TRBJ2-1; 10 nucleotides match TRBD1. Germline V CDR1 and CDR2: LGHNT, FRNRAP. The CDR3 sequence is 16 residues long. V shed 6 bases, J shed 2 bases, and the junction held 7 bases outside the gene matches. The CDR3 DNA sequence: TGTGCTAGTGGAAGGGACAGGGGACCCCCCTACAATGAGCAGTTCTTC. It is translated as CASGRDRGPPYNEQFF.

This clonotype was seen a few times. The chain couples TRBV19 to TRBJ2-1, with TRBD1 matching over 8 bases. V lost 9 bases, J lost 9 bases, and 13 bases stayed unmatched. Germline loops: CDR1 LNHDA, CDR2 SQIVND (reference sequence). The CDR3 runs to 14 residues. CDR3 residues: CASTGGEVQFEQFF. The CDR3 DNA sequence: TGTGCCAGCACAGGGGGAGAGGTTCAGTTTGAGCAGTTCTTC.

The V gene is TRBV7-3, the J gene TRBJ1-1; 8 bases align to TRBD1. The V gene end was trimmed by 5 bases and the J gene end by 5 bases; junction bases not matched to a gene: 7. CDR3 length equals 14 residues. The germline V gene encodes CDR1 SGHTA and CDR2 FQGTGA. The CDR3 sequence: CASSPGTGHTEAFF. The CDR3 DNA reads TGTGCCAGCAGCCCCGGGACAGGACATACTGAAGCTTTCTTT.

This clonotype was recorded many times. J is TRBJ2-7 and V is TRBV7-2; D not certain. Trimming took off 4 bases at V and 1 base at J, with 5 bases between the two ends. Germline CDR1 SGHTA, CDR2 FQGNSA. The CDR3 is made up of 12 amino acids. CDR3 bases: TGTGCCAGCAGCTCCGCTTCCTACGAGCAGTACTTC. Its translation is CASSSASYEQYF.

V gene TRBV6-2 or TRBV6-3 combines with J gene TRBJ2-5; D is perhaps TRBD2 (5 bases). From germline, CDR1 is MNHEY and CDR2 SVGEGT. Trimming shortened V by 5 bases and J by 1 base, and 14 bases separated the two germline ends. This CDR3 contains 15 residues. CDR3: CASSLLRSGQETQYF. The CDR3 DNA reads TGTGCCAGCAGTCTACTGCGGAGCGGCCAAGAGACCCAGTACTTC.

The chain couples TRBV7-2 to TRBJ2-3, with a tentative D call TRBD1 (5 bases). Germline CDR1 and CDR2: SGHTA and FQGNSA. Trimming took 3 bases from V and 4 from J, leaving 14 bases between them. This CDR3 comprises 15 residues. Written as DNA, the CDR3 is TGTGCCAGCAGCTTCAGGGTTACGAACGCAGATACGCAGTATTTT. This gives the protein CASSFRVTNADTQYF.

This clonotype has only a few counts. The CDR3 reads CASSLTGPYGYTF. The CDR3 coding sequence is TGTGCCAGCAGCCTGACGGGCCCCTATGGCTACACCTTC. The chain couples TRBV11-2 to TRBJ1-2, with unresolved D. Germline V gene data show CDR1 as SGHAT and CDR2 as FQNNGV. CDR3 size: 13 residues. V shed 5 bases and J shed 4 bases, with 11 bases lying between them.

The genes are TRBV20-1 and TRBJ2-1, with 8 bases matching TRBD2. The CDR3 is made up of 15 amino acids. Per the germline V gene, CDR1 is DFQATT and CDR2 is SNEGSKA (reference sequence). V trimming: 6 bases; J trimming: 1 base; junction bases outside the gene matches: 8. CDR3: CSAEGPGGSYNEQFF. CDR3 bases: TGCAGTGCCGAGGGGCCGGGAGGGTCCTACAATGAGCAGTTCTTC.

Only one count was recorded for this clonotype. J is TRBJ2-7 and V is TRBV7-9; D is undetermined. The CDR3 sequence is 11 residues long. V gave up 5 bases and J gave up 5 bases, with 7 bases separating them. Looked up from germline, CDR1 is SEHNR and CDR2 is FQNEAQ (reference sequence). The DNA of the CDR3 is TGTGCCAGCAGCGAGAACGACGAGCAGTACTTC. Its protein is CASSENDEQYF.

The chain recombines TRBV20-1 with TRBJ2-5; D uncertain. V lost 3 bases, J lost 5 bases, and 13 bases lay in between. CDR3 length equals 13 residues. Germline V gives CDR1 DFQATT, CDR2 SNEGSKA (reference sequence). In DNA, the CDR3 is TGCAGTGCTAGGAGAGGCGGTTTGGAGACCCAGTACTTC. Translating gives CSARRGGLETQYF.